A selection of T cell receptor beta chains follows, all from one sample in a study of cytomegalovirus exposure and HLA in healthy donors. TCRdb keeps only in-frame clones here, not all; method: immunoSEQ multiplex PCR. The sample contains around 150,000 clones, roughly 96% of which appear only once. The specimen was PBMCs. These receptors were obtained from a woman younger than 35 in good health and CMV-seronegative. CDR3s include the opening cysteine and the closing phenylalanine or tryptophan. A D gene is named only where the DNA matches it firmly. Not all rows give a size; the values are once, few, many and, for expanded clones, a class.

>TRBJ2-1|.|TRBV5-1|once
TGCGCCAGCAGCTTGGGGGCGGGGAATGAGCAGTTCTTC
CASSLGAGNEQFF
>TRBJ2-1|TRBD1|TRBV7-8|few
TGTGCCAGCAGCTCCCGACAGGGGCCCAGCAATGAGCAGTTCTTC
CASSSRQGPSNEQFF
>TRBJ1-1|.|TRBV5-6|.
TGTGCCAGCAGCTTGCCCCCGGGGGGCACTGAAGCTTTCTTT
CASSLPPGGTEAFF
>TRBJ2-5|TRBD1|TRBV29-1|.
TGCAGCGTGGCACAGGGGGTCCAAGAGACCCAGTACTTC
CSVAQGVQETQYF
>TRBJ2-3|TRBD1|TRBV5-1|.
TGCGCCAGCAGCTTACGGACAGGGGCAGATACGCAGTATTTT
CASSLRTGADTQYF
>TRBJ1-4|.|TRBV14|.
TGTGCCAGCAGCCTGAGTCTGGGGGGAGAAGAAAAACTGTTTTTT
CASSLSLGGEEKLFF
>TRBJ2-5|.|TRBV5-1|.
TGCGCCAGCAGCTTGGACGGGGGAGGTGGGACCCAGTACTTC
CASSLDGGGGTQYF
>TRBJ2-3|.|TRBV4-1|.
TGCGCCAGCAGCCAAGTGGGGGGGCTGGGTTGGGATACGCAGTATTTT
CASSQVGGLGWDTQYF
>TRBJ2-1|TRBD1|TRBV9|.
TGTGCCAGCAACAGACAGGGGATGAGCTCCTACAATGAGCAGTTCTTC
CASNRQGMSSYNEQFF
>TRBJ2-1|TRBD1|TRBV4-1|.
TGCGCCAGCAGCCAAGCTTCGACAGGGGTTTATCAATATGAGCAGTTCTTC
CASSQASTGVYQYEQFF
>TRBJ2-3|.|TRBV29-1|once
TGCAGCGTTGATCCGGGAGGCACAGATACGCAGTATTTT
CSVDPGGTDTQYF
>TRBJ1-4|.|TRBV5-6|.
TGTGCCAGCAGCTTAGGGTCGTCGGGGGAAAAACTGTTTTTT
CASSLGSSGEKLFF
>TRBJ1-2|.|TRBV6-5|few
TGTGCCAGCAGTTACGAAGGGGGATCTGGCTACACCTTC
CASSYEGGSGYTF
>TRBJ2-3|.|TRBV9|.
TGTGCCAGCAGCGCGCCCCGGGCTCAGGGTACGCAGTATTTT
CASSAPRAQGTQYF
>TRBJ2-5|.|TRBV5-4|.
TGTGCCAGCAGCTTGGTTGGGGGGCAAGAGACCCAGTACTTC
CASSLVGGQETQYF
>TRBJ1-5|TRBD1|TRBV18|.
TGTGCCAGCTCACCACGAACAGGGGGCAATCAGCCCCAGCATTTT
CASSPRTGGNQPQHF
>TRBJ2-2|.|TRBV6-6|once
TGTGCCAGCAGCCTGCAGGCAGGGGCGAACACCGGGGAGCTGTTTTTT
CASSLQAGANTGELFF
>TRBJ1-2|.|TRBV7-9|.
TGTGCCAGCAGCCTCCCCTCATCCGACTATAACTATGGCTACACCTTC
CASSLPSSDYNYGYTF
>TRBJ2-1|.|TRBV4-3|.
TGCGCCAGCAGCCAAGATCGGGCAGGGTACAATGAGCAGTTCTTC
CASSQDRAGYNEQFF
>TRBJ2-5|TRBD1|TRBV14|.
TGTGCCAGCAGCCAATCGCCGGACAGGATAGGGACCCAGTACTTC
CASSQSPDRIGTQYF